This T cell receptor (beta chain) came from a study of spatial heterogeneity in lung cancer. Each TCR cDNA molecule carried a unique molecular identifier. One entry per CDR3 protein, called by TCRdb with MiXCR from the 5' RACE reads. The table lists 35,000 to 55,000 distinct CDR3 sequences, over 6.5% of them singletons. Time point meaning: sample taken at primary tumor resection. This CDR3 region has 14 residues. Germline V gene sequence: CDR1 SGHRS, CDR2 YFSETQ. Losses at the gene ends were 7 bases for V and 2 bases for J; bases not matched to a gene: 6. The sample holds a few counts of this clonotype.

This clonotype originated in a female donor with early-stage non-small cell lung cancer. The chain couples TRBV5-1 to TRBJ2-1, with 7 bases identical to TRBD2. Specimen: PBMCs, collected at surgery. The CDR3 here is CASGSGETYNEQFF. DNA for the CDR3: TGCGCCAGCGGGAGCGGGGAGACCTACAATGAGCAGTTCTTC. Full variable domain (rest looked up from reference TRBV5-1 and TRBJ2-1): KAGVTQTPRYLIKTRGQQVTLSCSPISGHRSVSWYQQTPGQGLQFLFEYFSETQRNKGNFPGRFSGRQFSNSRSEMNVSTLELGDSALYLCASGSGETYNEQFFGPGTRLTVL.